The 22 T cell receptor beta chains below were found in one sample sequenced in a study of Ad26.COV2.S vaccination and SARS-CoV-2 variants. Stated treatment: around 19 received Ad26.COV2.S at low or high dose, single or two shots; several received placebo; per-sample allocation not given. The study sampled participants on day 63 after the first vaccine or placebo injection. Generated by immunoSEQ multiplex PCR, the TCRdb table keeps only in-frame clones and is missing some. The sample consists of about 400,000 clones, 83% of them appearing once. The sample in question was peripheral blood, obtained in a trial of Ad26.COV2.S vaccine versus placebo. The source is a person aged 18-60 years who received the Ad26.COV2.S COVID-19 vaccine or a placebo.

The chain carries TRBV27 and TRBJ2-1; 10 positions match TRBD2. CDR3 length: 16 residues. Germline trimming cut 5 bases from V and 6 bases from J; bases unmatched to any gene: 10. Per germline, CDR1 MNHEY and CDR2 SMNVEV (reference sequence). The CDR3, as DNA: TGTGCCAGCAGTCCCCGAGCGGGGGGGCTTAGCAATGAGCAGTTCTTC. Residues: CASSPRAGGLSNEQFF.

V is TRBV3-1 (or the pseudogene TRBV3-2) and J is TRBJ2-2; no clear D. V was cut by 4 bases and J by 3 bases, with 9 bases left in between. The germline CDR1 and CDR2 sequences are LGHDT and YNNKEL (reference sequence). The CDR3 contains 14 residues. DNA of the CDR3: TGTGCCAGCAGCCGACTCCGAGACACCGGGGAGCTGTTTTTT. Protein product: CASSRLRDTGELFF.

The V call is TRBV2, the J call TRBJ2-7; TRBD1 matches 9 bases. CDR1 and CDR2 from the germline V gene are SNHLY and FYNNEI. This CDR3 is 11 amino acids long. V dropped 5 bases and J dropped 11; count of bases not matched to a gene: 4. CDR3 coding DNA: TGTGCCAGCAGTCCCCGGGACAGGGAGTACTTC. Protein product: CASSPRDREYF.

V gene TRBV6-5 combines with J gene TRBJ2-1; tentatively, D is TRBD2 (5 bases). V was trimmed by 4 bases and J by 4 bases, leaving 17 bases between them. From germline, CDR1 is MNHEY and CDR2 SVGAGI. The CDR3 length is 16 residues. DNA of the CDR3: TGTGCCAGCAGTTCGCTACTAACCCGGGGATACAATGAGCAGTTCTTC. It translates to CASSSLLTRGYNEQFF.

This clone occurred once. The chain is built from TRBV5-6 and TRBJ1-1; D not resolved. CDR3 length: 13 residues. Germline V gene sequence: CDR1 SGHDT, CDR2 YYEEEE. Trimming took 6 bases from V and 1 from J, leaving 10 bases between them. The CDR3, as DNA: TGTGCCAGCATAGTATCAGGGAACACTGAAGCTTTCTTT. Encoded protein: CASIVSGNTEAFF. Supplemented by reference TRBV5-6 and TRBJ1-1, the full variable domain reads DAGVTQSPTHLIKTRGQQVTLRCSPKSGHDTVSWYQQALGQGPQFIFQYYEEEERQRGNFPDRFSGHQFPNYSSELNVNALLLGDSALYLCASIVSGNTEAFFGQGTRLTVV.

The chain carries TRBV19 and TRBJ1-1; TRBD1 matches 9 bases. The CDR3 totals 15 residues. Trimming at V came to 3 bases and at J to 5 bases, leaving 7 bases not matched to a gene. The germline CDR1 and CDR2 sequences are LNHDA and SQIVND (reference sequence). CDR3 loop: CASSIRGQGGTEAFF. As DNA, the CDR3 is TGTGCCAGTAGTATTCGGGGACAGGGTGGTACTGAAGCTTTCTTT.

The chain uses TRBV6-2 or TRBV6-3 and TRBJ1-2; D might be TRBD1 (5 bases). Germline V gives CDR1 MNHEY, CDR2 SVGEGT. The CDR3 extends over 13 amino acids. Trimming pared 6 bases from V and 3 bases from J, leaving 11 bases between. This CDR3 reads CASSREGYYGYTF. CDR3 sequence (DNA): TGTGCCAGCAGCCGAGAGGGGTACTATGGCTACACCTTC.

The genes are TRBV4-1 and TRBJ1-4; unclear D gene. The CDR3 runs to 17 residues. Trimming shortened V by 0 bases and J by 0 bases, and 11 bases separated the two germline ends. Per the germline V gene, CDR1 is MGHRA and CDR2 is YSYEKL. DNA of the CDR3: TGCGCCAGCAGCCAAGAAGGGCAGCTCACAACTAATGAAAAACTGTTTTTT. Amino acids: CASSQEGQLTTNEKLFF.

The rearrangement joins TRBV12-3 or TRBV12-4 to TRBJ2-7; 8 nucleotides align to TRBD1. J lost 3 bases, V lost 5 bases, and 3 bases had no gene match. The CDR3 sequence is 13 residues long. The chain's CDR3 is CASSLRGRYEQYF. For the CDR3, the DNA is TGTGCCAGCAGTCTCAGGGGGCGCTACGAGCAGTACTTC.

This clone appeared once. The chain has TRBV28 and TRBJ1-2, with D perhaps TRBD1 (6 bases). The CDR3 extends over 14 amino acids. The germline V and J ends were trimmed by 4 bases and 5 bases, with 14 bases remaining between them. Looked up from germline, CDR1 is MDHEN and CDR2 is SYDVKM. The CDR3: CASSSDDRYYGYTF. CDR3 nucleotides: TGTGCCAGCAGTTCCGACGACAGGTATTATGGCTACACCTTC.

This clone was observed a few times. J is TRBJ1-5 and V is TRBV9; the D gene is possibly TRBD1 (5 bases). V lost 0 bases and J 0 bases, leaving 13 bases between the germline ends. This CDR3 region has 17 residues. Germline CDR1 is SGDLS and CDR2 is YYNGEE. In DNA form, the CDR3 reads TGTGCCAGCAGCGTAGAATGCAGGGAGAGTAGCAATCAGCCCCAGCATTTT. Protein: CASSVECRESSNQPQHF.

The chain combines TRBV28 with TRBJ1-5; 7 bases are shared with TRBD1. CDR1 is MDHEN and CDR2 is SYDVKM in the germline V gene. With V trimmed by 3 bases and J by 6 bases, 8 bases remained unmatched. The length of the CDR3 is 15 residues. CDR3 in DNA: TGTGCCAGCAGTTTTGAGGGGGCGCGCTCTCAGCCCCAGCATTTT. Translating gives CASSFEGARSQPQHF. The whole variable domain, filled in from reference TRBV28 and TRBJ1-5, reads DVKVTQSSRYLVKRTGEKVFLECVQDMDHENMFWYRQDPGLGLRLIYFSYDVKMKEKGDIPEGYSVSREKKERFSLILESASTNQTSMYLCASSFEGARSQPQHFGDGTRLSIL.

CDR3 nucleotide sequence: TGCAGTGCCAGTCTACTCGCTGGAAACACCATATATTTT. Translating it yields CSASLLAGNTIYF. The chain recombines TRBV20-1 with TRBJ1-3; D gene unclear. This CDR3 region has 13 residues. Per germline, CDR1 DFQATT and CDR2 SNEGSKA (reference sequence). V lost 6 bases to trimming and J lost 2 bases, with 11 bases between them.

The J gene is TRBJ2-2, the V gene TRBV2; D is undetermined. Germline V gene sequence: CDR1 SNHLY, CDR2 FYNNEI. This CDR3 spans 14 amino acids. The germline V and J ends were trimmed by 8 bases and 0 bases, with 10 bases remaining between them. The chain's CDR3 is CASYANPNTGELFF. CDR3 nucleotides: TGTGCCAGCTATGCGAATCCGAACACCGGGGAGCTGTTTTTT. The entire variable domain, with the rest obtained from reference TRBV2 and TRBJ2-2, is as follows: EPEVTQTPSHQVTQMGQEVILRCVPISNHLYFYWYRQILGQKVEFLVSFYNNEISEKSEIFDDQFSVERPDGSNFTLKIRSTKLEDSAMYFCASYANPNTGELFFGEGSRLTVL.

This clone has a single count. The chain recombines TRBV11-3 with TRBJ1-2; a possible D gene is TRBD1 (5 bases). V gave up 3 bases and J gave up 2 bases, with 13 bases separating them. Germline CDR1 reads SGHNT; CDR2 reads YENEEA. This CDR3 comprises 15 residues. The CDR3 DNA reads as TGTGCCAGCAGCTTTGTTAAGGGGAAAAACTATGGCTACACCTTC. Translating gives CASSFVKGKNYGYTF.

The gene calls are TRBV5-1 and TRBJ2-1; possibly TRBD1 for D (5 bases). The CDR3 is 11 residues long. V shed 7 bases and J shed 7 bases, with 9 bases lying between them. Germline V gene data show CDR1 as SGHRS and CDR2 as YFSETQ. The CDR3 sequence is CASVGRNEQFF. The DNA of the CDR3 is TGCGCCAGCGTGGGGCGAAATGAGCAGTTCTTC.

This clone has more than one count but fewer than ten. The V gene is TRBV7-9, the J gene TRBJ2-7, with TRBD1 as a possible D gene (6 bases). Between the trimmed V and J ends, which lost 8 bases and 0 bases, there was a span of 14 bases. CDR1 is SEHNR and CDR2 is FQNEAQ in the germline V gene (reference sequence). The CDR3 spans 14 residues. The CDR3 region is CASFADSPSYEQYF. As DNA, the CDR3 is TGTGCCAGCTTTGCGGACAGTCCCTCCTACGAGCAGTACTTC.

The CDR3: CASSMKRSEGFGYGYTF. Here the CDR3 DNA reads TGTGCCAGTAGTATGAAGCGGTCGGAGGGATTTGGCTATGGCTACACCTTC. V and J are TRBV19 and TRBJ1-2; no definite D call. Germline V gene data show CDR1 as LNHDA and CDR2 as SQIVND (reference sequence). There are 17 residues in the CDR3. V lost 3 bases, J lost 4 bases, and 21 bases lay in between. Full variable domain (rest looked up from reference TRBV19 and TRBJ1-2): DGGITQSPKYLFRKEGQNVTLSCEQNLNHDAMYWYRQDPGQGLRLIYYSQIVNDFQKGDIAEGYSVSREKKESFPLTVTSAQKNPTAFYLCASSMKRSEGFGYGYTFGSGTRLTVV.

The chain uses TRBV13 and TRBJ2-1; TRBD2 matches 11 bases. With V trimmed by 6 bases and J by 5 bases, 9 bases remained unmatched. Per the germline V gene, CDR1 is PRHDT and CDR2 is FYEKMQ (reference sequence). The CDR3 length is 16 residues. The CDR3, as DNA: TGTGCCAGCAGGCCTCCACTAGCGGGAGCGAACAATGAGCAGTTCTTC. Translating gives CASRPPLAGANNEQFF.

The V call is TRBV5-5, the J call TRBJ2-7; 7 nucleotides line up with TRBD2. J was trimmed by 3 bases and V by 1 base; bases with no gene match: 4. CDR1 is SGHKS, CDR2 YYEKEE, per germline (reference sequence). The CDR3 contains 14 residues. CDR3 in amino acids: CASSLSGGDYEQYF. Written as DNA, the CDR3 is TGTGCCAGCAGCTTGAGTGGGGGGGACTACGAGCAGTACTTC.

CDR3 sequence (DNA): TGTGCCAGCAGCCAATCGGTGCAGGGACCCACTGAAGCTTTCTTT. Its protein product is CASSQSVQGPTEAFF. This chain connects TRBV16 to TRBJ1-1; maybe TRBD1 (5 bases). The germline V gene has CDR1 KGHSY and CDR2 FQNENV. Deletions cut 0 bases from V and 4 bases from J, with 12 bases between. CDR3 size: 15 residues.

The chain carries TRBV27 and TRBJ2-6, with D possibly TRBD1 on 6 matching bases. V was shortened by 5 bases and J by 2 bases, with 22 bases between the two germline ends. Germline V gene data show CDR1 as MNHEY and CDR2 as SMNVEV (reference sequence). The CDR3 runs 19 residues. The CDR3 sequence: CASSPRPEGVTPGANVLTF. CDR3 nucleotides: TGTGCCAGCAGTCCCCGGCCCGAGGGGGTTACCCCTGGGGCCAACGTCCTGACTTTC.